This T cell receptor beta chain originates from a study of CD8 T cells in Susac syndrome. Sequencing targeted TCR beta in T cells from blood (CD8+ and CD4+). Those who served as multiple sclerosis controls were treatment-naive patients with stable or active relapsing-remitting disease. Negative isolation yielded CD8+ and CD4+ T cells; FACS enriched TEMRA cells. This CDR3 has 16 amino acids. Random hexamers were used to reverse transcribe the RNA input (about 0.5 to 1 ug). The authors amplified TCR beta CDR3 across 54 Vbeta and 13 Jbeta using immunoSEQ multiplex PCR. In TCRdb, the immunoSEQ multiplex PCR reads were re-called with MiXCR into one record per CDR3 protein. The sample shows some 140,000 distinct CDR3 sequences, approximately 79% of them seen only once.

The chain recombines TRBV21-1 with TRBJ2-2; TRBD2, the D gene given by the table, was not confirmed from the DNA. TRBV21-1 is a pseudogene. The sequence was obtained from a human donor with multiple sclerosis. The sequencing input was CD8+ T cells from PBMCs. The CDR3 spells CASSKRSKGDTGELFF. For the CDR3, the DNA is TGTGCCAGCAGCAAGAGAAGCAAGGGAGACACCGGGGAGCTGTTTTTT.